The source of this T cell receptor (beta chain) is a study of OX40 agonist ivuxolimab in advanced cancers. Overall study context: Patients enrolled in dose escalation were diagnosed with hepatocellular carcinoma, melanoma, renal cell or head and neck cancer. A male proportion of approximately 83% was recorded, with mean age roughly 60 years and range roughly 23 to 85. Overall study results and limits: Dose levels from 0.1 to 3.0 mg/kg saw CD4+ and CD8+ blood T cells expand clonally by week 6.

The CDR3 is 11 amino acids. Germline CDR1 reads DFQATT; CDR2 reads SNEGSKA (reference sequence). V trimming: 7 bases; J trimming: 3 bases; junction bases outside the gene matches: 2. For this clone: Its antigen is unknown.

The assay was immunoSEQ multiplex PCR, and TCRdb's table has in-frame clones only and misses some. The top ten clones hold less than 30% of a sample with approximately 31,000 clones, roughly nine tenths of them seen once. V and J are TRBV20-1 and TRBJ2-7, with 8 nucleotides matching TRBD2. This clonotype originated in an adult with an advanced solid tumor such as melanoma, head and neck, liver or kidney cancer. This specimen was CD4+ or CD8+ T cells sorted from blood, taken in a trial of the OX40 agonist ivuxolimab. CDR3 sequence (DNA): TGCAGTGGTCGGGGGGGCTACGAGCAGTACTTC. Amino acids: CSGRGGYEQYF.